A single sample is the source of the 8 T cell receptor beta chains below, sequenced in a study of siplizumab effects on memory and regulatory T cells. Sequenced by immunoSEQ multiplex PCR; TCRdb stores in-frame clones only, minus some. Found here are fewer than 85,000 clones, roughly 87% of them singletons; the top ten hold 1.5% to 1.7%. The material sequenced was Tregs sorted from blood. These receptors were taken from a human donor in good health.

In this sample, this clone turned up once. The chain couples TRBV7-2 to TRBJ1-5; TRBD1 matches 11 bases. The CDR3 is 14 residues long. The trim removed 9 bases at V and 7 bases at J, leaving 8 bases unmatched. Germline CDR1 and CDR2: SGHTA and FQGNSA. The CDR3 here is CASGGQGGGQPQHF. Written as DNA, the CDR3 is TGTGCCAGTGGGGGACAGGGGGGAGGCCAGCCCCAGCATTTT.

This sequence joins TRBV7-2 and TRBJ2-5; D may match TRBD1 or TRBD2 (5 bases each). Trimming stripped 3 bases from V and 4 bases from J, with 18 bases between. The V gene's germline CDR1 is SGHTA and CDR2 FQGNSA. The CDR3 has 16 amino acids. The CDR3 DNA sequence: TGTGCCAGCAGCTTGTTTAGTGAGGGGTTGGGAGAGACCCAGTACTTC. Protein: CASSLFSEGLGETQYF.

This clone was counted only a few times. V is TRBV5-1 and J is TRBJ1-1, with a tentative D call TRBD1 (5 bases). Trimming shortened V by 7 bases and J by 4 bases, and 17 bases separated the two germline ends. CDR3 length equals 14 residues. CDR1 is SGHRS, CDR2 YFSETQ, per germline. This CDR3 reads CASLGGTGSTEAFF. The CDR3 DNA reads TGCGCCAGCCTTGGGGGAACTGGGAGCACTGAAGCTTTCTTT.

The V and J genes are TRBV19 and TRBJ1-5; no clear D gene. The CDR3 runs 17 residues. With 4 bases removed from V and 2 bases from J, the gap between germline ends came to 18 bases. Per the germline V gene, CDR1 is LNHDA and CDR2 is SQIVND (reference sequence). The CDR3 nucleotides read TGTGCCAGTAGTACCTCCCTAGTGGGCCCGGGCAATCAGCCCCAGCATTTT. It encodes CASSTSLVGPGNQPQHF.

The V call is TRBV18, the J call TRBJ2-1; TRBD2 aligns across 15 bases. From germline, CDR1 is KGHSH and CDR2 LQKENI. V lost 3 bases, J lost 9 bases, and 6 bases stayed unmatched. This CDR3 is 16 amino acids long. The CDR3 DNA sequence: TGTGCCAGCTCACCGCTGATGGGACTAGCGGGGGGTGAGCAGTTCTTC. Amino acid sequence: CASSPLMGLAGGEQFF.

The chain recombines TRBV27 with TRBJ1-6; D gene ambiguous. Germline V gives CDR1 MNHEY, CDR2 SMNVEV (reference sequence). Trimming shortened V by 6 bases and J by 2 bases, and 5 bases separated the two germline ends. This CDR3 has 13 amino acids. CDR3 sequence (DNA): TGTGCCAGCAGCGCAGCCTATAATTCACCCCTCCACTTT. Translation: CASSAAYNSPLHF.

The chain uses TRBV6-5 and TRBJ2-1, with 7 bases that match TRBD1. Germline assignment: CDR1 MNHEY and CDR2 SVGAGI. V dropped 6 bases and J dropped 16; count of bases not matched to a gene: 12. This CDR3 is 12 amino acids long. Here the CDR3 DNA reads TGTGCCAGCAGCATAGGGGGCAGGGGTTTTTTCTTC. Translation gives CASSIGGRGFFF.

V gene TRBV4-3 combines with J gene TRBJ2-7, with 8 nucleotides matching TRBD2. This CDR3 region has 16 residues. V was clipped by 1 base and J by 3 bases; unmatched bases: 8. The germline V gene encodes CDR1 LGHNA and CDR2 YSLEER. The CDR3 region has the DNA TGCGCCAGCAGCCAAGGGACGGGGGGGCCCCTCTACGAGCAGTACTTC. As protein: CASSQGTGGPLYEQYF.